The following is a TCR beta chain sequence with its context. The antigen remains unidentified. This entry comes from a study of cytomegalovirus exposure and HLA in healthy donors. For the study at large: Earlier sequencing of about 200 million T cells yielded roughly 100 million unique TCR beta sequences. Clustering assigned about 76% of the approximately 400 genotyped donors to the Caucasian-associated ancestry cluster.

This CDR3 spans 15 amino acids. The germline V gene encodes CDR1 SGHRS and CDR2 YFSETQ. Trimming left V 7 bases short and J 4 bases short, with 18 bases between. Overall study results and limits: With DRB1 most and HLA-C fewest, TCR association rates differed between HLA loci in a later analysis.

The primer mix had 60 Vbeta and 13 Jbeta primers. Only in-frame clones appear in the TCRdb table, and some are missing; sequencing was by immunoSEQ multiplex PCR. This table has some 160,000 clones, about 80% appearing once. The sequence was obtained from a woman in her forties or fifties in good health and CMV-seronegative. The chain carries TRBV5-1 and TRBJ1-3, with D unresolved. The specimen was PBMCs. The CDR3 sequence is CASSRNTREGNTIYF. CDR3 DNA sequence: TGCGCCAGCTCCCGGAATACCCGGGAGGGAAACACCATATATTTT.